This entry lists 32 T cell receptor beta chains sequenced from one sample in a study of blood T cell repertoires in COVID-19. Using immunoSEQ multiplex PCR, the repertoire was profiled, and TCRdb retains in-frame clones only, with some absent. Of approximately 350,000 clones listed, 85% to 90% are singletons. Sequencing was done on a sample of peripheral blood. These receptors came from a woman aged 45-60 years with COVID-19, enrolled during active disease.

This clone was counted once. The V gene is TRBV4-1, the J gene TRBJ1-1, with 8 positions matching TRBD1. The CDR3 has 16 amino acids. Trimming cost V 1 base and J 4 bases; bases outside gene matches: 8. Germline values: CDR1 MGHRA, CDR2 YSYEKL. The CDR3 loop reads CASSQGNRGGTTEAFF. In DNA form, the CDR3 reads TGCGCCAGCAGCCAAGGGAACAGGGGGGGGACCACTGAAGCTTTCTTT.

The V call is TRBV6-5, the J call TRBJ2-3; TRBD2 matches 8 bases. The CDR3 runs to 14 residues. With 6 bases clipped from V and 2 bases from J, the junction kept 4 bases outside the gene matches. Germline V CDR1 and CDR2: MNHEY, SVGAGI. CDR3 in DNA: TGTGCCAGCAGGATAGCGGGAAACACAGATACGCAGTATTTT. Translation gives CASRIAGNTDTQYF.

J is TRBJ1-1 and V is TRBV19; possibly TRBD1 for D (5 bases). There are 16 residues in the CDR3. Germline V CDR1 and CDR2: LNHDA, SQIVND (reference sequence). Trimming took 6 bases from V and 3 from J, leaving 20 bases between them. The CDR3 is CASRISGIWADTEAFF. The DNA of the CDR3 is TGTGCCAGTAGGATTTCAGGGATATGGGCGGACACTGAAGCTTTCTTT.

This clone appeared once. The V and J genes are TRBV6-4 and TRBJ2-3; the match to TRBD2 covers 12 bases. The CDR3 extends over 16 amino acids. Germline assignment: CDR1 MRHNA and CDR2 SNTAGT. With 3 bases clipped from V and 4 bases from J, the junction kept 5 bases outside the gene matches. The CDR3 DNA reads TGTGCCAGCAGTGAGAGACTAGCGGGAGAGGCAGATACGCAGTATTTT. It is translated as CASSERLAGEADTQYF.

The count of this clone is one. The gene calls are TRBV6-1 and TRBJ2-5, with 10 bases that match TRBD2. The V gene's germline CDR1 is MNHNS and CDR2 SASEGT. CDR3 length: 16 amino acids. The V gene end was trimmed by 0 bases and the J gene end by 5 bases; junction bases not matched to a gene: 6. CDR3 sequence reads: CASSEAASGSSETQYF. The CDR3 DNA follows: TGTGCCAGCAGTGAAGCGGCTAGCGGGAGTTCTGAGACCCAGTACTTC.

This clone was observed a few times. This chain joins TRBV2 and TRBJ1-1; no clear D. V was pared by 3 bases and J by 5 bases, with 10 bases between. Germline V gene sequence: CDR1 SNHLY, CDR2 FYNNEI. The CDR3 totals 13 residues. The CDR3 sequence: CASSEGYWTEAFF. DNA of the CDR3: TGTGCCAGCAGTGAGGGCTACTGGACTGAAGCTTTCTTT.

The chain employs TRBV30 and TRBJ2-1; 8 positions agree with TRBD2. Trimming at V came to 2 bases and at J to 5 bases, leaving 2 bases not matched to a gene. The CDR3 length is 13 residues. Germline V gives CDR1 GTSNPN, CDR2 SVGIG (reference sequence). CDR3 sequence (DNA): TGTGCCTGGAGTCGACTAGCGAACAATGAGCAGTTCTTC. Its protein product is CAWSRLANNEQFF.

V and J are TRBV29-1 and TRBJ1-2, with D possibly TRBD1 on 5 matching bases. In germline, CDR1 is SQVTM, CDR2 ANQGSEA. V lost 4 bases to trimming and J lost 4 bases, with 19 bases between them. The CDR3 loop spans 15 amino acids. The CDR3 protein is CSVGPGLSIPYGYTF. CDR3 coding DNA: TGCAGCGTTGGACCGGGACTCTCCATTCCCTATGGCTACACCTTC.

The chain has TRBV7-9 and TRBJ2-1; 8 bases match TRBD2. The CDR3 is 18 residues long. V gave up 5 bases and J gave up 0 bases; unmatched junction bases: 12. Germline CDR1 reads SEHNR; CDR2 reads FQNEAQ (reference sequence). CDR3 coding DNA: TGTGCCAGCAGCACACACCATCGGCGGGAGGACTCCTACAATGAGCAGTTCTTC. Encoded protein: CASSTHHRREDSYNEQFF.

This clone was recorded a few times. The chain links TRBV11-3 to TRBJ2-7, with TRBD1 identical over 8 bases. CDR3 length: 15 amino acids. Germline V CDR1 and CDR2: SGHNT, YENEEA. Germline trimming cut 6 bases from V and 7 bases from J; bases unmatched to any gene: 14. The CDR3 loop is CASSSAFGTGEEQYF. CDR3 coding DNA: TGTGCCAGCAGTTCAGCTTTCGGGACAGGAGAGGAGCAGTACTTC.

This chain links TRBV7-2 with TRBJ2-7; 7 bases agree with TRBD1. The CDR3 is 14 residues long. Per the germline V gene, CDR1 is SGHTA and CDR2 is FQGNSA. Trimming at V came to 7 bases and at J to 3 bases, leaving 9 bases not matched to a gene. The CDR3 sequence: CASTIDRVFYEQYF. The CDR3 DNA follows: TGTGCCAGCACCATAGACAGGGTATTCTACGAGCAGTACTTC.

The chain joins TRBV7-3 to TRBJ2-7, with 10 bases matching TRBD2. The CDR3 extends over 17 amino acids. Looked up from germline, CDR1 is SGHTA and CDR2 is FQGTGA. Unmatched junction bases numbered 13, after V lost 5 bases and J lost 3 bases. CDR3 in amino acids: CASSPPQRLAGDYEQYF. CDR3 sequence (DNA): TGTGCCAGCAGCCCTCCCCAGCGTCTAGCGGGAGACTACGAGCAGTACTTC.

The chain has TRBV10-3 and TRBJ2-7; 9 bases agree with TRBD1. CDR1 and CDR2 (germline): ENHRY, SYGVKD. CDR3 length equals 14 residues. Germline trimming cut 6 bases from V and 5 bases from J; bases unmatched to any gene: 8. In DNA, the CDR3 is TGTGCCATCAGCCCCGGGACAGGGTTACACGAGCAGTACTTC. It specifies CAISPGTGLHEQYF.

This clone was counted between two and nine times. The chain joins TRBV2 to TRBJ1-6; D is possibly TRBD1 (5 bases). Trimming stripped 4 bases from V and 6 bases from J, with 10 bases between. The germline CDR1 and CDR2 sequences are SNHLY and FYNNEI. The CDR3 length is 14 residues. CDR3 in amino acids: CASSVKQANSPLHF. The DNA of the CDR3 is TGTGCCAGCAGTGTAAAACAGGCTAATTCACCCCTCCACTTT.

The J gene is TRBJ1-4, the V gene TRBV29-1, with 11 bases fitting TRBD1. Germline lookup yields CDR1 SQVTM and CDR2 ANQGSEA. V was pared by 4 bases and J by 0 bases, with 1 base of the junction left unmatched. The CDR3 has 15 residues. The CDR3 coding sequence is TGCAGCGTTGCGGGACAGGGGGCAACTAATGAAAAACTGTTTTTT. It specifies CSVAGQGATNEKLFF.

With regard to this clone: Other DNA sequences of this sample code for an identical CDR3. The J gene is TRBJ2-1, the V gene TRBV6-5; D remains ambiguous. This CDR3 has 11 amino acids. V shed 3 bases and J shed 8 bases, with 5 bases lying between them. Germline V lookup: CDR1 MNHEY, CDR2 SVGAGI. The CDR3 DNA sequence: TGTGCCAGCAGTTATCTCTATGAGCAGTTCTTC. Translated: CASSYLYEQFF.

This clone was observed a single time. The chain joins TRBV28 to TRBJ2-1; D gene ambiguous. Germline V CDR1 and CDR2: MDHEN, SYDVKM. There are 12 residues in the CDR3. Trimming removed 6 bases from V and 7 bases from J, with 10 bases in between. CDR3 protein: CASRLLENEQFF. CDR3 DNA sequence: TGTGCCAGCAGGCTTCTAGAAAATGAGCAGTTCTTC.

This chain joins TRBV15 and TRBJ2-3; TRBD1 aligns across 7 bases. V shed 0 bases, J shed 4 bases, and the junction held 4 bases outside the gene matches. Germline loops: CDR1 LNHNV, CDR2 YYDKDF (reference sequence). This CDR3 has 15 amino acids. CDR3 nucleotides: TGTGCCACCAGCAGAGATAACCAGGGGGCAGATACGCAGTATTTT. It translates to CATSRDNQGADTQYF.

Written as DNA, the CDR3 is TGTGCCAGCAGGAGGGGACAGGGGGTTCTGGAAGCTTTCTTT. Its protein is CASRRGQGVLEAFF. The J gene is TRBJ1-1, the V gene TRBV6-1; TRBD1 agrees at 11 bases. This CDR3 has 14 amino acids. Trimming cost V 6 bases and J 8 bases; bases outside gene matches: 8. CDR1 MNHNS and CDR2 SASEGT come from the germline V gene.

The rearrangement uses TRBV5-4 and TRBJ1-2; the match to TRBD1 covers 7 bases. CDR1 is SGHNT, CDR2 YYREEE, per germline (reference sequence). This CDR3 contains 14 residues. Trimming at V came to 4 bases and at J to 8 bases, leaving 11 bases not matched to a gene. The CDR3 coding sequence is TGTGCCAGCAGCCCGGGACAGAGTCTTTGGGGCTACACCTTC. Its translation: CASSPGQSLWGYTF.

This sequence joins TRBV3-1 (or the pseudogene TRBV3-2) and TRBJ2-7, with 10 nucleotides matching TRBD2. Germline trimming cut 4 bases from V and 2 bases from J; bases unmatched to any gene: 5. Per the germline V gene, CDR1 is LGHDT and CDR2 is YNNKEL (reference sequence). The length of the CDR3 is 15 residues. In DNA form, the CDR3 reads TGTGCCAGCAGCCCCGGAGCGGGAGGGCCCTACGAGCAGTACTTC. Translated, it gives CASSPGAGGPYEQYF.

V is TRBV11-3 and J is TRBJ1-2; 7 bases agree with TRBD1. CDR1 and CDR2 from the germline V gene are SGHNT and YENEEA. J lost 2 bases, V lost 4 bases, and 7 bases had no gene match. CDR3 length equals 15 residues. In DNA, the CDR3 is TGTGCCAGCAGCTCAAGAATGACAGGGAACTATGGCTACACCTTC. It codes for CASSSRMTGNYGYTF.

This clone has just a few counts. V gene TRBV19 combines with J gene TRBJ1-1; maybe TRBD1 (5 bases). Trimming removed 4 bases from V and 1 base from J, with 10 bases in between. The CDR3 runs 14 residues. The germline CDR1 and CDR2 sequences are LNHDA and SQIVND (reference sequence). For the CDR3, the DNA is TGTGCCAGTAGTACCCAGGGAGGGAACACTGAAGCTTTCTTT. It translates to CASSTQGGNTEAFF.

The chain carries TRBV10-3 and TRBJ2-7; TRBD1 agrees at 8 bases. The CDR3 totals 14 residues. Germline V CDR1 and CDR2: ENHRY, SYGVKD. V gave up 6 bases and J gave up 3 bases; unmatched junction bases: 7. In DNA, the CDR3 is TGTGCCATCAGCTCGGTGGACAGGGACTACGAGCAGTACTTC. Amino acid sequence: CAISSVDRDYEQYF.

V and J are TRBV6-2 or TRBV6-3 and TRBJ1-2; a possible D gene is TRBD1 (6 bases). This CDR3 contains 14 residues. Trimming removed 5 bases from V and 4 bases from J, with 14 bases in between. The germline V gene has CDR1 MNHEY and CDR2 SVGEGT. CDR3 sequence (DNA): TGTGCCAGCAGTGTTGTTGGACAGACCTATGGCTACACCTTC. Protein: CASSVVGQTYGYTF.

This chain connects TRBV11-2 to TRBJ1-6; 8 bases map to TRBD1. The CDR3 runs to 16 residues. Germline CDR1 reads SGHAT; CDR2 reads FQNNGV. J was trimmed by 9 bases and V by 2 bases; bases with no gene match: 9. CDR3 nucleotide sequence: TGTGCCAGCAGCTTATCGACAGGGGCCAGGGGTTCACCCCTCCACTTT. Protein sequence: CASSLSTGARGSPLHF.

Notes on this clone: The sample holds other DNA sequences that translate to the same CDR3. The chain employs TRBV3-1 (or the pseudogene TRBV3-2) and TRBJ1-2; D ambiguous. With 1 base removed from V and 5 bases from J, the gap between germline ends came to 5 bases. CDR1 and CDR2 from the germline V gene are LGHDT and YNNKEL (reference sequence). CDR3 length equals 12 residues. The CDR3 here is CASSQGGYGYTF. Here the CDR3 DNA reads TGTGCCAGCAGCCAAGGCGGGTATGGCTACACCTTC.

The J gene is TRBJ2-7, the V gene TRBV14, with D possibly TRBD1 on 6 matching bases. This CDR3 region has 12 residues. Trimming removed 1 base from V and 6 bases from J, with 7 bases in between. Germline CDR1 and CDR2: SGHDN and FVKESK. CDR3 sequence: CASSQVGGEQYF. CDR3 sequence (DNA): TGTGCCAGCAGCCAAGTAGGGGGCGAGCAGTACTTC.

V usage is TRBV3-1 (or the pseudogene TRBV3-2) and J usage is TRBJ2-7; weak D call: TRBD1 (5 bases). The germline gives CDR1 LGHDT, CDR2 YNNKEL (reference sequence). The CDR3 spans 14 residues. Trimming cost V 3 bases and J 0 bases, with 9 bases left between them. CDR3 nucleotides: TGTGCCAGCAGCCAGTCAGGGTTCTCCTACGAGCAGTACTTC. It encodes CASSQSGFSYEQYF.

The rearrangement uses TRBV3-1 (or the pseudogene TRBV3-2) and TRBJ1-1, with a possible D match to TRBD1 (6 bases). Per the germline V gene, CDR1 is LGHDT and CDR2 is YNNKEL (reference sequence). Trimming shortened V by 4 bases and J by 1 base, and 13 bases separated the two germline ends. The CDR3 consists of 15 residues. The CDR3 nucleotides are TGTGCCAGCAGCCCGTTGGACAGACCGAACACTGAAGCTTTCTTT. Translation: CASSPLDRPNTEAFF.

This clone has just a few counts. This chain uses TRBV11-3 with TRBJ2-7; 8 bases line up with TRBD2. Trimming cost V 6 bases and J 2 bases; bases outside gene matches: 12. The CDR3 totals 16 residues. Germline V lookup: CDR1 SGHNT, CDR2 YENEEA. The chain's CDR3 is CASRRASGSGTYEQYF. For the CDR3, the DNA is TGTGCCAGCAGGAGGGCATCAGGTAGCGGGACCTACGAGCAGTACTTC. Full variable domain (missing parts from reference TRBV11-3 and TRBJ2-7): EAGVVQSPRYKIIEKKQPVAFWCNPISGHNTLYWYLQNLGQGPELLIRYENEEAVDDSQLPKDRFSAERLKGVDSTLKIQPAELGDSAVYLCASRRASGSGTYEQYFGPGTRLTVT.

The chain employs TRBV6-4 and TRBJ2-1; TRBD2 might be the D (6 bases). The germline CDR1 and CDR2 sequences are MRHNA and SNTAGT. This CDR3 region has 13 residues. The V and J ends lost 10 bases and 9 bases respectively, with 19 bases between them. The CDR3 loop reads CATRSEGRGEQFF. In nucleotides, the CDR3 is TGTGCCACCCGGTCGGAGGGCCGGGGTGAGCAGTTCTTC.